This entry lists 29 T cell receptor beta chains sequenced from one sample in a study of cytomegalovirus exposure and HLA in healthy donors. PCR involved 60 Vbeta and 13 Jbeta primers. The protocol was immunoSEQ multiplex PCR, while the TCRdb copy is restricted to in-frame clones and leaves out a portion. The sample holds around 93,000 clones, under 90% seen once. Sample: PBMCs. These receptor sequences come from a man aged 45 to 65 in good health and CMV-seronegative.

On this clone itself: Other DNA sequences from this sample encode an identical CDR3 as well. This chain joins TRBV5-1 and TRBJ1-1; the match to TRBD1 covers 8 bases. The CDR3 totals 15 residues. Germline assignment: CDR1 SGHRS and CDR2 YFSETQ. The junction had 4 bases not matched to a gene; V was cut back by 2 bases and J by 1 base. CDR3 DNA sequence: TGCGCCAGCAGCTTAGACGGACAGGGGAACACTGAAGCTTTCTTT. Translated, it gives CASSLDGQGNTEAFF. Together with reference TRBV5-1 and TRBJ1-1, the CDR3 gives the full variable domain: KAGVTQTPRYLIKTRGQQVTLSCSPISGHRSVSWYQQTPGQGLQFLFEYFSETQRNKGNFPGRFSGRQFSNSRSEMNVSTLELGDSALYLCASSLDGQGNTEAFFGQGTRLTVV.

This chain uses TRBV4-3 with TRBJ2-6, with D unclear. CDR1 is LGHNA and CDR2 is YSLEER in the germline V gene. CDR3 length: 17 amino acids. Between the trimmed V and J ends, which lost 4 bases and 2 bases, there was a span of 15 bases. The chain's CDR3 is CASSLVRGITGANVLTF. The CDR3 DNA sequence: TGCGCCAGCAGCCTCGTTCGAGGAATTACTGGGGCCAACGTCCTGACTTTC.

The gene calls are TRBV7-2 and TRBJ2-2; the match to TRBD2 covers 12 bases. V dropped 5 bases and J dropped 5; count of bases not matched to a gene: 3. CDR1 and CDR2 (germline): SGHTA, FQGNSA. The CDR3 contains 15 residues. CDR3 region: CASSPGLAGTGELFF. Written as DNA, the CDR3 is TGTGCCAGCAGCCCGGGACTAGCGGGTACCGGGGAGCTGTTTTTT.

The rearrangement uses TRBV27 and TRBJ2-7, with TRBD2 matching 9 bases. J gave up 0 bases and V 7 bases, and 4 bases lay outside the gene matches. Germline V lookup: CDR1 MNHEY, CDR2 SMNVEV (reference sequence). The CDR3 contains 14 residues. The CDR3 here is CASTQAGGSYEQYF. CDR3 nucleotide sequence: TGTGCCAGCACCCAAGCGGGAGGCTCCTACGAGCAGTACTTC.

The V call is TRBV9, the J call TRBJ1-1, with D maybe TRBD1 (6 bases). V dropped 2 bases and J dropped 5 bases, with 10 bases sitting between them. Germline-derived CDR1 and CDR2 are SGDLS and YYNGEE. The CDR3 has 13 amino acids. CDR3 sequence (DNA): TGTGCCAGCAGCGTGACAGGTGTGACTGAAGCTTTCTTT. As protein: CASSVTGVTEAFF.

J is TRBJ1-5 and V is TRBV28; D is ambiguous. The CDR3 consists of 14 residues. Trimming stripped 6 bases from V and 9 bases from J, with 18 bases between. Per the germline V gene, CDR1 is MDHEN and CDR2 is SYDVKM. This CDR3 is CASRPARTWGPQHF. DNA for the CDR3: TGTGCCAGCAGACCCGCCCGGACTTGGGGGCCCCAGCATTTT.

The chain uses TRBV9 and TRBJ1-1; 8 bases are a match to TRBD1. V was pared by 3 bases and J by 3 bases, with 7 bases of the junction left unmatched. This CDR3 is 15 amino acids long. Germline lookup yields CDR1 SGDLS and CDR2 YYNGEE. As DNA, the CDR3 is TGTGCCAGCAGCGGCGACAGGGGAAGGGACACTGAAGCTTTCTTT. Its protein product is CASSGDRGRDTEAFF.

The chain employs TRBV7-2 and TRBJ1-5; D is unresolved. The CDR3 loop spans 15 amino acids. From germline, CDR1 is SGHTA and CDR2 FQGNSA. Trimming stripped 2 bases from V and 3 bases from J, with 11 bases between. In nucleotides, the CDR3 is TGTGCCAGCAGCTTATCTCGTGGCCCCAATCAGCCCCAGCATTTT. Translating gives CASSLSRGPNQPQHF.

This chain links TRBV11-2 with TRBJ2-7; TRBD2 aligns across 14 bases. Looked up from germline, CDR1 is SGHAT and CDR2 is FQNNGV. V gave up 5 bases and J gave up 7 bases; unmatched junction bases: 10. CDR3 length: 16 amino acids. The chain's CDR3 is CASSVRQGTSGSEQYF. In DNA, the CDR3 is TGTGCCAGCAGCGTACGCCAGGGGACTAGCGGGAGTGAGCAGTACTTC.

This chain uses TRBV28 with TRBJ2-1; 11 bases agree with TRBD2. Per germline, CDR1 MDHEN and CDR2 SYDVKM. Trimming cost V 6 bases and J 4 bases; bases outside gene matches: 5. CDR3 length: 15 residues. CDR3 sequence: CASRVLAGVYNEQFF. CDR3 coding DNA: TGTGCCAGCAGGGTACTAGCGGGAGTGTACAATGAGCAGTTCTTC.

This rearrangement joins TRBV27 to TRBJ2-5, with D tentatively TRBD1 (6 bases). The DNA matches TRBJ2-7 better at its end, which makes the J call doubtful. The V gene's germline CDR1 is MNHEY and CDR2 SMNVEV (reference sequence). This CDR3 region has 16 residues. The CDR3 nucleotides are TGTGCCAGCAGTTTGTCCTACAGGGTAAGCTCCTACGAGCAGTACTTC. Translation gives CASSLSYRVSSYEQYF.

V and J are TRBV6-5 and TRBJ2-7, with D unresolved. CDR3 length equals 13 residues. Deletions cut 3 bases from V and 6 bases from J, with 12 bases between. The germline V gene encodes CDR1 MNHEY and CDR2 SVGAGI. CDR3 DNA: TGTGCCAGCAGTTATAGCAGCGCCTTCGAGCAGTACTTC. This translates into CASSYSSAFEQYF.

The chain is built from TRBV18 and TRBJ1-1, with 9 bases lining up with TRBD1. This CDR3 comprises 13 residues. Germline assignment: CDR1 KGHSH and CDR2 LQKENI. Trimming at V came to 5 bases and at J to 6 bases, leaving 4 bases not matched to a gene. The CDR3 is CASSWDRAAEAFF. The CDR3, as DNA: TGTGCCAGCTCATGGGACAGGGCAGCTGAAGCTTTCTTT.

CDR3 protein: CASSLTISYEQYF. CDR3 DNA sequence: TGCGCCAGCAGCTTGACAATCTCCTACGAGCAGTACTTC. The chain couples TRBV5-1 to TRBJ2-7, with D unresolved. This CDR3 contains 13 residues. CDR1 is SGHRS, CDR2 YFSETQ, per germline. Trimming removed 1 base at V and 0 bases at J, with 5 bases between.

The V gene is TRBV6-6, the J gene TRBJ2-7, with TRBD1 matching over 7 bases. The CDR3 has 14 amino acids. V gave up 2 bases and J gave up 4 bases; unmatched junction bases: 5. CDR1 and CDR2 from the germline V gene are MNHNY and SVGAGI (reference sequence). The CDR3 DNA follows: TGTGCCAGCAGTTACCGAGGGACAGAGTACGAGCAGTACTTC. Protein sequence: CASSYRGTEYEQYF.

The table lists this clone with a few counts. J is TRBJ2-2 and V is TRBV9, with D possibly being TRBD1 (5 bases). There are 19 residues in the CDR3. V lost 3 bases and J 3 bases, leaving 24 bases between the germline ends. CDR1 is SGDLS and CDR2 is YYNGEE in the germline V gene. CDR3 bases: TGTGCCAGCAGCGAGTCGTTAGGGGCAGCCTCTTTACACACCGGGGAGCTGTTTTTT. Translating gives CASSESLGAASLHTGELFF.

DNA of the CDR3: TGTGCCAGCAGTTCCAGGACAGGGCCCTACAATGAGCAGTTCTTC. Its translation: CASSSRTGPYNEQFF. This rearrangement joins TRBV6-5 to TRBJ2-1; TRBD1 matches at 8 bases. CDR1 is MNHEY, CDR2 SVGAGI, per germline. J was trimmed by 2 bases and V by 4 bases; bases with no gene match: 4. The CDR3 is 15 residues long.

The CDR3: CASSYSFSYGYTF. DNA for the CDR3: TGTGCCAGCAGTTACTCTTTCAGCTATGGCTACACCTTC. The chain joins TRBV6-5 to TRBJ1-2, with unresolved D. CDR1 and CDR2 (germline): MNHEY, SVGAGI. The V and J ends lost 0 bases and 4 bases respectively, with 6 bases between them. CDR3 length equals 13 residues.

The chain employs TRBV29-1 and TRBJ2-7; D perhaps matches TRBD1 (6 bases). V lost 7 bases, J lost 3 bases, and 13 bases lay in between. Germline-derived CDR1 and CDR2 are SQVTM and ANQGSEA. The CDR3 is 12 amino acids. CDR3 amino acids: CSGSQGNYEQYF. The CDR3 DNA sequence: TGCAGCGGATCACAGGGAAACTACGAGCAGTACTTC.

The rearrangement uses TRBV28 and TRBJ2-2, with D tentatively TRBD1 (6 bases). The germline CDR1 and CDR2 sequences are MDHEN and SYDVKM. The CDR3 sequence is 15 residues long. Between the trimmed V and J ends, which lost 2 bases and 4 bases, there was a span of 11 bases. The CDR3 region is CASSLVVRGTGELFF. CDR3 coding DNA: TGTGCCAGCAGTTTAGTGGTCAGGGGCACCGGGGAGCTGTTTTTT.

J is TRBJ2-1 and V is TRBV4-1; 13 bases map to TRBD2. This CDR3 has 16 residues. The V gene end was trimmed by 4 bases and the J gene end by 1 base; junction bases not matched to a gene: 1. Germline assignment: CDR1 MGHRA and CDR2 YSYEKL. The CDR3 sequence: CASSPTSGRSYNEQFF. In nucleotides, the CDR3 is TGCGCCAGCAGCCCGACTAGCGGGAGGTCCTACAATGAGCAGTTCTTC.

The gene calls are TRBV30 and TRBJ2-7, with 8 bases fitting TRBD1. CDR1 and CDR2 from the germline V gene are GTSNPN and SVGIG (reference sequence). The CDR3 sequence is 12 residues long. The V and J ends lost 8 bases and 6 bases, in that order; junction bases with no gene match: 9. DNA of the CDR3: TGTGCCGGTTACTCCGGGACAGGCGAGCAGTACTTC. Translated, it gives CAGYSGTGEQYF.

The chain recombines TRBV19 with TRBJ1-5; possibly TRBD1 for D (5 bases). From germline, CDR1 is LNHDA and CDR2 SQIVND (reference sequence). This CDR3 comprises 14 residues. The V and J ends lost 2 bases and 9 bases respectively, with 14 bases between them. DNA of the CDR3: TGTGCCAGTAGTATAAAGGCAATGGGGGGGCCCCAGCATTTT. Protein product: CASSIKAMGGPQHF.

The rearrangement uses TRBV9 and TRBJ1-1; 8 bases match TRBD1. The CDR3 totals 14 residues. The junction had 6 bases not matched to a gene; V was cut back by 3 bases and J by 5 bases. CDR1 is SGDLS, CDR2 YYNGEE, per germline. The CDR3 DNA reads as TGTGCCAGCAGCGAGGGGGACAGGACAACTGAAGCTTTCTTT. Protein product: CASSEGDRTTEAFF.

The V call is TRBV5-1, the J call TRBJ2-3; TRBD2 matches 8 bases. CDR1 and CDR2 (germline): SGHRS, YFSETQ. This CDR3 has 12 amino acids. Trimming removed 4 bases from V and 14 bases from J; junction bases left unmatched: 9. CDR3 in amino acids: CASSPGSGRGYF. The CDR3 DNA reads TGCGCCAGCAGCCCGGGGAGCGGGAGAGGGTATTTT.

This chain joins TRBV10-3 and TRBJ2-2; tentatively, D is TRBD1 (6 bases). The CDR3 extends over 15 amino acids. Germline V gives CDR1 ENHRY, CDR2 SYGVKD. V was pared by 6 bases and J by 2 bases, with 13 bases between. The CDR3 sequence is CAISAGTSNTGELFF. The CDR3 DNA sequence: TGTGCCATCAGCGCCGGGACAAGCAACACCGGGGAGCTGTTTTTT.

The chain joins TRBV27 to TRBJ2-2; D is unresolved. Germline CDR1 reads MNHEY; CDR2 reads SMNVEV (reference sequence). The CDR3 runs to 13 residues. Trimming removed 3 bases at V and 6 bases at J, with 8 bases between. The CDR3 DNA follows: TGTGCCAGCAGTTTTTATAATTCCGGGGAGCTGTTTTTT. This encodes CASSFYNSGELFF.

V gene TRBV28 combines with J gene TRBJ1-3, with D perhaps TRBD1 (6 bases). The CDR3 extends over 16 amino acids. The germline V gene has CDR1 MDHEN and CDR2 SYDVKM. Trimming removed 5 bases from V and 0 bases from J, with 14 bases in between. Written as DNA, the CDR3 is TGTGCCAGCAGTATACGGACAGCAAGCTCTGGAAACACCATATATTTT. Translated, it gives CASSIRTASSGNTIYF. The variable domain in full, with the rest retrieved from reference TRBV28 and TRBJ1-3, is DVKVTQSSRYLVKRTGEKVFLECVQDMDHENMFWYRQDPGLGLRLIYFSYDVKMKEKGDIPEGYSVSREKKERFSLILESASTNQTSMYLCASSIRTASSGNTIYFGEGSWLTVV.

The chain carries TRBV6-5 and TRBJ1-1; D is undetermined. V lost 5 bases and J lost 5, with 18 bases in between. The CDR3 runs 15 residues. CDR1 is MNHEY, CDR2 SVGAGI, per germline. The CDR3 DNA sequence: TGTGCCAGCAGTCCCTACGCCCCCCTTAAGACTGAAGCTTTCTTT. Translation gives CASSPYAPLKTEAFF.